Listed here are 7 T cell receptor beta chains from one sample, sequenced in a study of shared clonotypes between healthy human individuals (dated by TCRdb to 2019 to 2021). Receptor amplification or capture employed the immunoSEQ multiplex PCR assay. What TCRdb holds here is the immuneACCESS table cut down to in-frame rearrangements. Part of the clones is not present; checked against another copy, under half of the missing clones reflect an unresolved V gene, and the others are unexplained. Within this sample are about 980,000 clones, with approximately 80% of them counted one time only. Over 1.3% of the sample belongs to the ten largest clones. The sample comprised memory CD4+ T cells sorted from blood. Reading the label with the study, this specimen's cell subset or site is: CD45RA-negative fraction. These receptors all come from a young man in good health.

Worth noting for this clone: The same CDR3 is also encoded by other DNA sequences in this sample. CDR3 coding DNA: TGTGCCAGCAGCCAGGCGGGCGGGAGCTCCTACGAGCAGTACTTC. It specifies CASSQAGGSSYEQYF. This chain uses TRBV7-2 with TRBJ2-7; 7 positions agree with TRBD2. V shed 5 bases, J shed 0 bases, and the junction held 7 bases outside the gene matches. The CDR3 extends over 15 amino acids. Germline V lookup: CDR1 SGHTA, CDR2 FQGNSA.

In nucleotides, the CDR3 is TGCGCCAGCAGCCCTAGCGGGGGATCCTACGAGCAGTACTTC. This codes for CASSPSGGSYEQYF. The J gene is TRBJ2-5, the V gene TRBV5-1, with 10 bases lining up with TRBD2. TRBJ2-7 matches the DNA end more closely, so the J call is doubtful. The CDR3 runs 14 residues. Germline lookup yields CDR1 SGHRS and CDR2 YFSETQ.

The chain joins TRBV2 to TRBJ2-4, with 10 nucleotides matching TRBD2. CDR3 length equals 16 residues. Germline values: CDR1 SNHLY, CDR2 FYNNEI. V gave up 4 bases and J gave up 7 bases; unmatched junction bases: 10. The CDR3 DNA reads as TGTGCCAGCAGTGTGGTCAGCGGGGGGGCTGGTAACATTCAGTACTTC. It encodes CASSVVSGGAGNIQYF.

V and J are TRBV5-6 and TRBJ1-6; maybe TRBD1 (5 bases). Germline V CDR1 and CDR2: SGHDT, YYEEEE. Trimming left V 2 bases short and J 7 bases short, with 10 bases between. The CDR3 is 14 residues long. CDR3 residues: CASSFRQTNSPLHF. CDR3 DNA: TGTGCCAGCAGCTTTCGACAGACGAATTCACCCCTCCACTTT.

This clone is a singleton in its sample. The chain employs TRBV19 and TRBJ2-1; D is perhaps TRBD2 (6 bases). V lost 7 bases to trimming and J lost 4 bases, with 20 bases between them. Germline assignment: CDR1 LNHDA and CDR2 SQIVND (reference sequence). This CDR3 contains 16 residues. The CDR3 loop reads CASTHGAGTRYNEQFF. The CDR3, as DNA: TGTGCCAGTACTCACGGCGCCGGGACTCGATACAATGAGCAGTTCTTC.

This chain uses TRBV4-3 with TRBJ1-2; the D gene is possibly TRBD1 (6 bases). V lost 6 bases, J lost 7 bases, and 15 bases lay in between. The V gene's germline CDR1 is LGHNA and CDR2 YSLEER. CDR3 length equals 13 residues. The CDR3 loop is CASSRQVSSGYTF. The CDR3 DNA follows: TGCGCCAGCAGTCGACAGGTTTCCTCTGGCTACACCTTC.

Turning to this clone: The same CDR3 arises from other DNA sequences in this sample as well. The CDR3 loop reads CASSTSGSSYNEQFF. The CDR3 nucleotides are TGCGCCAGCAGTACGAGCGGGAGTTCCTACAATGAGCAGTTCTTC. This chain uses TRBV5-1 with TRBJ2-1, with 8 bases fitting TRBD2. This CDR3 spans 15 amino acids. Looked up from germline, CDR1 is SGHRS and CDR2 is YFSETQ. After removal of 5 bases from V and 1 base from J, the junction contained 5 bases not matched to a gene.